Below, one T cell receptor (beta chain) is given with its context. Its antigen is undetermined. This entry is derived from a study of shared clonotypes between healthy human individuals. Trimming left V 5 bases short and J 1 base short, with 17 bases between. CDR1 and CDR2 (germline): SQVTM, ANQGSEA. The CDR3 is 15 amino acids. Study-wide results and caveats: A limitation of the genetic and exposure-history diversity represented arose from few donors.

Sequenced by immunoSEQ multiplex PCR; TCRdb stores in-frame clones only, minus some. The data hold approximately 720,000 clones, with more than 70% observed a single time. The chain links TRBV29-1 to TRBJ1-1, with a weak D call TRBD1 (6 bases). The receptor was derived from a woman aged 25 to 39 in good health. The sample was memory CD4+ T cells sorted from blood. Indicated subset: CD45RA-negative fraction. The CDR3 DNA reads TGCAGCGTTCACAGGGTGTTCCGAAAGAACACTGAAGCTTTCTTT. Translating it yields CSVHRVFRKNTEAFF.